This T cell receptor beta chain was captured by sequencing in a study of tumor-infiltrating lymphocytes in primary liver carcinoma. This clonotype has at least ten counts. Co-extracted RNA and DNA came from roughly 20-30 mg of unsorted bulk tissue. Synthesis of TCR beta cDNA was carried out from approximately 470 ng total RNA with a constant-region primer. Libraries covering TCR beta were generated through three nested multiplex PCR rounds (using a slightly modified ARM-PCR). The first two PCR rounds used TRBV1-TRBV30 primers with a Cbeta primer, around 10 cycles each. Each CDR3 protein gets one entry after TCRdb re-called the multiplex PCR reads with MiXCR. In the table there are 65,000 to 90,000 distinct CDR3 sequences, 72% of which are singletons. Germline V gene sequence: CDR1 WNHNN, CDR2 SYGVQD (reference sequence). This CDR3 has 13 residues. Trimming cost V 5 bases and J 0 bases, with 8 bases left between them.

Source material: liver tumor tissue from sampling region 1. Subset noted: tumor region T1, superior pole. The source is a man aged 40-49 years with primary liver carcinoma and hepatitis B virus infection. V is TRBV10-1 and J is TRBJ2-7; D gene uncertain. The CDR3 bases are TGCGCCAGCAGTCAAAGTCTCTCCTACGAGCAGTACTTC. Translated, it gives CASSQSLSYEQYF.